The 24 T cell receptor beta chains given below trace back to one sample, sequenced in a study of shared clonotypes between healthy human individuals. Selected positively for CCR7 and CD45RO-negative, naive CD8 cells excluded terminally differentiated effector memory CD45RA+ cells. Profiled with immunoSEQ multiplex PCR; TCRdb holds only in-frame clones, not every one. The sample holds more than 600,000 clones, roughly 94% seen once. The sequenced sample consisted of naive CD8+ T cells sorted from blood. The receptor source for this set is a man aged 30-40 years in good health.

The genes are TRBV11-2 and TRBJ2-2; D is uncertain. The V gene lost 2 bases and the J gene lost 6 bases, with 13 bases spanning the gap. Germline CDR1 reads SGHAT; CDR2 reads FQNNGV. The CDR3 extends over 15 amino acids. Here the CDR3 reads CASSLQQTDPGELFF. DNA of the CDR3: TGTGCCAGCAGCTTACAACAAACCGACCCCGGGGAGCTGTTTTTT.

This chain links TRBV18 with TRBJ2-7; 8 bases agree with TRBD1. CDR3 size: 17 residues. V trimming: 1 base; J trimming: 3 bases; junction bases outside the gene matches: 11. The germline CDR1 and CDR2 sequences are KGHSH and LQKENI. The CDR3 DNA follows: TGTGCCAGCTCACCACTTTCGGGCGGACAGGGAAACTACGAGCAGTACTTC. Translated: CASSPLSGGQGNYEQYF.

This clone was observed a handful of times. This may stem from a read error, because a much larger clone lies one nucleotide away. Other DNA sequences in the sample encode the same CDR3. This chain uses TRBV9 with TRBJ2-2; D not resolved. V dropped 3 bases and J dropped 3 bases, with 3 bases sitting between them. This CDR3 is 12 amino acids long. Germline-derived CDR1 and CDR2 are SGDLS and YYNGEE. This CDR3 reads CASSADTGELFF. CDR3 nucleotides: TGTGCCAGCAGCGCAGACACCGGGGAGCTGTTTTTT.

The chain has TRBV9 and TRBJ1-2; weak D call: TRBD1 (5 bases). The CDR3 spans 13 residues. Germline V gene sequence: CDR1 SGDLS, CDR2 YYNGEE. The V end lost 7 bases, the J end lost 5 bases, and 15 bases lay between the germline ends. CDR3 amino acids: CASSPGRPYGYTF. In nucleotides, the CDR3 is TGTGCCAGCTCCCCGGGACGGCCATATGGCTACACCTTC.

The chain carries TRBV7-6 and TRBJ2-7; 10 bases map to TRBD1. V shed 5 bases and J 2 bases; nucleotides not matched to a gene: 9. The germline gives CDR1 SGHVS, CDR2 FNYEAQ. This CDR3 is 16 amino acids long. The CDR3 reads CASSRNRTGGTYEQYF. For the CDR3, the DNA is TGTGCCAGCAGCAGGAACCGGACAGGGGGTACCTACGAGCAGTACTTC.

The chain employs TRBV4-1 and TRBJ1-1; D might be TRBD1 (6 bases). V was trimmed by 0 bases and J by 5 bases, leaving 10 bases between them. The CDR3 spans 14 residues. Germline V gives CDR1 MGHRA, CDR2 YSYEKL. CDR3 protein: CASSQDGGWTEAFF. In nucleotides, the CDR3 is TGCGCCAGCAGCCAAGATGGGGGCTGGACTGAAGCTTTCTTT.

The rearrangement joins TRBV27 to TRBJ2-7; D not certain. The V end lost 4 bases, the J end lost 4 bases, and 14 bases lay between the germline ends. This CDR3 comprises 14 residues. Germline V gives CDR1 MNHEY, CDR2 SMNVEV (reference sequence). CDR3 protein: CASSYYSGDYEQYF. CDR3 sequence (DNA): TGTGCCAGCAGTTATTACTCTGGGGATTACGAGCAGTACTTC.

The CDR3 here is CATSRDWSASGDQNSYEQYF. The CDR3 DNA follows: TGTGCCACCAGCAGAGATTGGTCGGCTAGCGGGGACCAAAACTCCTACGAGCAGTACTTC. V and J are TRBV15 and TRBJ2-7, with TRBD2 identical over 9 bases. Germline CDR1 LNHNV, CDR2 YYDKDF (reference sequence). This CDR3 is built from 20 residues. V dropped 0 bases and J dropped 0; count of bases not matched to a gene: 15.

V gene TRBV27 combines with J gene TRBJ2-3; perhaps TRBD2 as D (5 bases). Germline V gene data show CDR1 as MNHEY and CDR2 as SMNVEV (reference sequence). The CDR3 contains 15 residues. V lost 8 bases and J 1 base, leaving 16 bases between the germline ends. CDR3 nucleotides: TGTGCCAGCGGGGAGTTGGCTGCGGGCACAGATACGCAGTATTTT. Translated: CASGELAAGTDTQYF.

The chain combines TRBV28 with TRBJ1-1; D gene uncertain. V dropped 6 bases and J dropped 5 bases, with 10 bases sitting between them. This CDR3 has 12 residues. Looked up from germline, CDR1 is MDHEN and CDR2 is SYDVKM. CDR3 DNA: TGTGCCAGCAGCCAAGAGAATACTGAAGCTTTCTTT. This codes for CASSQENTEAFF.

The chain couples TRBV28 to TRBJ2-7; D is tentatively TRBD1 or TRBD2 (6 bases each). V dropped 10 bases and J dropped 3 bases, with 19 bases sitting between them. Germline lookup yields CDR1 MDHEN and CDR2 SYDVKM. This CDR3 is built from 14 residues. The CDR3 here is CATEGGEIYYEQYF. CDR3 coding DNA: TGTGCCACCGAGGGGGGAGAGATTTACTACGAGCAGTACTTC. The variable domain in full, completed from reference TRBV28 and TRBJ2-7, reads DVKVTQSSRYLVKRTGEKVFLECVQDMDHENMFWYRQDPGLGLRLIYFSYDVKMKEKGDIPEGYSVSREKKERFSLILESASTNQTSMYLCATEGGEIYYEQYFGPGTRLTVT.

The rearrangement uses TRBV4-1 and TRBJ2-3, with D maybe TRBD2 (6 bases). The germline V and J ends were trimmed by 4 bases and 6 bases, with 20 bases remaining between them. The CDR3 length is 16 residues. Germline CDR1 is MGHRA and CDR2 is YSYEKL. As DNA, the CDR3 is TGCGCCAGCAGCCCCCTAGAAGGGGAGGACGAGGATACGCAGTATTTT. Translating gives CASSPLEGEDEDTQYF.

This clone was counted a single time. CDR3 loop: CASSFAASGAPREAFF. The CDR3, as DNA: TGTGCCAGCAGTTTTGCGGCCTCCGGGGCCCCCCGAGAGGCTTTCTTT. The chain links TRBV28 to TRBJ1-1; D is perhaps TRBD1 (5 bases). V lost 3 bases, J lost 11 bases, and 25 bases lay in between. The CDR3 is 16 amino acids. Germline V CDR1 and CDR2: MDHEN, SYDVKM.

The chain links TRBV7-8 to TRBJ2-5; D uncertain. V lost 6 bases, J lost 3 bases, and 20 bases lay in between. The CDR3 covers 16 residues. The V gene's germline CDR1 is SGHVS and CDR2 FQNEAQ. CDR3 protein: CASRLSSPVVEETQYF. In DNA form, the CDR3 reads TGTGCCAGCAGGCTTTCCTCTCCCGTTGTTGAAGAGACCCAGTACTTC.

The chain couples TRBV10-3 to TRBJ2-1; TRBD2 aligns across 9 bases. This CDR3 contains 15 residues. Germline V gene sequence: CDR1 ENHRY, CDR2 SYGVKD. V was clipped by 5 bases and J by 0 bases; unmatched bases: 2. The CDR3 region is CAISNSGSSYNEQFF. DNA for the CDR3: TGTGCCATCAGTAATAGCGGGAGCTCCTACAATGAGCAGTTCTTC.

This rearrangement joins TRBV7-8 to TRBJ2-7, with 7 bases lining up with TRBD2. The CDR3 loop spans 14 amino acids. Germline V gene lookup returns CDR1 SGHVS and CDR2 FQNEAQ. V was pared by 5 bases and J by 3 bases, with 7 bases of the junction left unmatched. The CDR3 DNA sequence: TGTGCCAGCAGCCTGCTCGGCGGGGGCTACGAGCAGTACTTC. It encodes CASSLLGGGYEQYF.

V and J are TRBV11-2 and TRBJ2-2; TRBD1 aligns across 7 bases. Looked up from germline, CDR1 is SGHAT and CDR2 is FQNNGV. The CDR3 runs 16 residues. Unmatched junction bases numbered 10, after V lost 6 bases and J lost 3 bases. The DNA for the CDR3 is TGTGCCAGCAGGCGACGACAGGGTTCGGACACCGGGGAGCTGTTTTTT. Protein product: CASRRRQGSDTGELFF.

The rearrangement joins TRBV18 to TRBJ2-6, with 7 nucleotides matching TRBD1. The germline gives CDR1 KGHSH, CDR2 LQKENI. The CDR3 consists of 14 residues. Trimming cost V 5 bases and J 3 bases; bases outside gene matches: 1. The CDR3 here is CASSDRVGANVLTF. The CDR3 coding sequence is TGTGCCAGCTCAGACAGGGTTGGGGCCAACGTCCTGACTTTC.

The CDR3 loop reads CASNSGESYNEQFF. CDR3 bases: TGTGCCAGCAATTCGGGGGAATCCTACAATGAGCAGTTCTTC. The rearrangement links TRBV9 to TRBJ2-1; D is perhaps TRBD2 (6 bases). CDR3 length: 14 amino acids. Trimming pared 6 bases from V and 1 base from J, leaving 11 bases between. CDR1 SGDLS and CDR2 YYNGEE come from the germline V gene. The whole variable domain, remainder taken from reference TRBV9 and TRBJ2-1, is DSGVTQTPKHLITATGQRVTLRCSPRSGDLSVYWYQQSLDQGLQFLIQYYNGEERAKGNILERFSAQQFPDLHSELNLSSLELGDSALYFCASNSGESYNEQFFGPGTRLTVL.

The V and J genes are TRBV19 and TRBJ2-3, with a possible D match to TRBD1 (5 bases). The CDR3 consists of 16 residues. V was clipped by 0 bases and J by 0 bases, with 10 bases between them. Germline V gene sequence: CDR1 LNHDA, CDR2 SQIVND (reference sequence). The CDR3 nucleotides read TGTGCCAGTAGTATAGATGGGGCGGACAGCACAGATACGCAGTATTTT. Its translation is CASSIDGADSTDTQYF.

This chain links TRBV29-1 with TRBJ2-7; D call uncertain. The CDR3 contains 13 residues. Germline V lookup: CDR1 SQVTM, CDR2 ANQGSEA. The chain's CDR3 is CSVYSIDSYEQYF. The CDR3, as DNA: TGCAGTGTCTACAGCATAGACTCCTACGAGCAGTACTTC.

The V call is TRBV21-1, the J call TRBJ1-3. TRBV21-1 is marked as a pseudogene. This CDR3 has 15 amino acids. The CDR3 reads CASNEGGGAGNTIYF. The CDR3 DNA reads TGTGCCAGCAACGAAGGTGGGGGTGCTGGAAACACCATATATTTT.

CDR3 loop: CARSGLAGINSYEQYF. For the CDR3, the DNA is TGTGCCAGATCGGGACTAGCGGGAATTAACTCCTACGAGCAGTACTTC. This chain uses TRBV27 with TRBJ2-7, with 13 bases fitting TRBD2. CDR1 and CDR2 (germline): MNHEY, SMNVEV (reference sequence). This CDR3 is built from 16 residues. Germline trimming cut 9 bases from V and 0 bases from J; bases unmatched to any gene: 8.

The chain joins TRBV7-6 to TRBJ2-2; no definite D call. The CDR3 loop spans 14 amino acids. Trimming took 1 base from V and 4 from J, leaving 7 bases between them. The germline CDR1 and CDR2 sequences are SGHVS and FNYEAQ. CDR3 coding DNA: TGTGCCAGCAGCTTAGGGAACCCCACCGGGGAGCTGTTTTTT. It yields the protein CASSLGNPTGELFF.